This T cell receptor (beta chain) is drawn from a study of OX40 agonist ivuxolimab in advanced cancers. The table came from immunoSEQ multiplex PCR; TCRdb's copy has only in-frame clones and leaves some out. Of some 74,000 clones listed, approximately 87% are singletons. In the case of this clone: Its specificity is not known.

Study-level findings and limits: The 0.1-3.0 mg/kg partial responders had among the lowest clonal expansion. Some nonresponders additionally presented with little normalized T-cell clonal expansion.

V trimming: 4 bases; J trimming: 6 bases; junction bases outside the gene matches: 7. This CDR3 has 15 amino acids. Germline V lookup: CDR1 SEHNR, CDR2 FQNEAQ (reference sequence). Sequencing used CD4+ or CD8+ T cells sorted from blood, obtained in a trial of the OX40 agonist ivuxolimab. The gene calls are TRBV7-9 and TRBJ1-5, with 9 bases lining up with TRBD1. This TCR came from an adult with an advanced solid tumor such as melanoma, head and neck, liver or kidney cancer. The CDR3: CASSSGQGRGQPQHF. Written as DNA, the CDR3 is TGTGCCAGCAGCTCCGGACAGGGGAGGGGTCAGCCCCAGCATTTT.